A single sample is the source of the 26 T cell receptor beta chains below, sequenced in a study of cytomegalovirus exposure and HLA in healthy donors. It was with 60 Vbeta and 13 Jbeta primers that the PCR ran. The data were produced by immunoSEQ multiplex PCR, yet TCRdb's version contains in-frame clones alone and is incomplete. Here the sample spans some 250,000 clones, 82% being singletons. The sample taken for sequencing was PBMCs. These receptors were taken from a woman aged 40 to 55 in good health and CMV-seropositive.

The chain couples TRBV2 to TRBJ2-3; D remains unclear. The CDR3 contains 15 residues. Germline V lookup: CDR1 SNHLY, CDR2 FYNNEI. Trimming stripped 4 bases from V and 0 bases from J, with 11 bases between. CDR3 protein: CASSVQYTSTDTQYF. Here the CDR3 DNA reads TGTGCCAGCAGTGTACAGTACACTAGCACAGATACGCAGTATTTT.

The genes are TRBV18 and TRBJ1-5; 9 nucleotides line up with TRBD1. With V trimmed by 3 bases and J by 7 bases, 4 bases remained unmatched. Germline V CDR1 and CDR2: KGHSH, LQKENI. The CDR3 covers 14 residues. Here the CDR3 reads CASSPGQGLQPQHF. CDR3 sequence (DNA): TGTGCCAGCTCACCCGGACAGGGGCTACAGCCCCAGCATTTT.

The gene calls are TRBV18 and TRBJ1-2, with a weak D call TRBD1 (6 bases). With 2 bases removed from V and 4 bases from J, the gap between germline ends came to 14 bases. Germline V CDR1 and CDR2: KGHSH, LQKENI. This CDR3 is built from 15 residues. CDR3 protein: CASSPSGESSYGYTF. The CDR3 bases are TGTGCCAGCTCACCATCAGGGGAGAGTAGCTATGGCTACACCTTC.

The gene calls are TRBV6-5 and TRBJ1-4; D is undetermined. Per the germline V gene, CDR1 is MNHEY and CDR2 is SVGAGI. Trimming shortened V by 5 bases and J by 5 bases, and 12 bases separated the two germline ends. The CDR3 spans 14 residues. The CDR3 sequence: CASSHQASNEKLFF. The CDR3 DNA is TGTGCCAGCAGTCATCAGGCCTCGAATGAAAAACTGTTTTTT.

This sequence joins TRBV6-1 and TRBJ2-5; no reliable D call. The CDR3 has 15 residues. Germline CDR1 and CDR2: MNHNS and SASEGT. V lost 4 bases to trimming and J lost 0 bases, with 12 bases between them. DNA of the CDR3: TGTGCCAGCAGTGTGAGCGACCTGTACCAAGAGACCCAGTACTTC. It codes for CASSVSDLYQETQYF.

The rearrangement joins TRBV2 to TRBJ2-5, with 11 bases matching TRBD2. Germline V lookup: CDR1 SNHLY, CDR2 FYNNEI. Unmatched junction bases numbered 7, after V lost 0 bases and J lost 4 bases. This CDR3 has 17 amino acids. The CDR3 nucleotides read TGTGCCAGCAGTGAAGCTAGCGGGGGGGCCGAGGGAGAGACCCAGTACTTC. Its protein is CASSEASGGAEGETQYF.

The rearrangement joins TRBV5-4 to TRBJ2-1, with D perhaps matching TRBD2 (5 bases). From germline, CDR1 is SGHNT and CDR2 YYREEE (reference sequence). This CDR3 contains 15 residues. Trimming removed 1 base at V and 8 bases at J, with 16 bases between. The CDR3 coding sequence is TGTGCCAGCAGCTTGATGATAAACGGGATCGATGAGCAGTTCTTC. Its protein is CASSLMINGIDEQFF.

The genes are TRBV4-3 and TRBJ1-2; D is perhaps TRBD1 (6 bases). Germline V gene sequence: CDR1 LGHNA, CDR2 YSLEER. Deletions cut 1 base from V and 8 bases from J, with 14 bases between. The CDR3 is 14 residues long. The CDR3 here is CASSQGGAGDGYTF. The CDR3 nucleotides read TGCGCCAGCAGCCAAGGGGGAGCAGGGGACGGCTACACCTTC.

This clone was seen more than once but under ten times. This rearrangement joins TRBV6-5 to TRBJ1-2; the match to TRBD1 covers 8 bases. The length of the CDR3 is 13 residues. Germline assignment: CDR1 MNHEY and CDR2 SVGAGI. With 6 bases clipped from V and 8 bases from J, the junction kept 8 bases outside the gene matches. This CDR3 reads CASRRNRGSGYTF. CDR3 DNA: TGTGCCAGCAGGAGAAACAGGGGGTCGGGCTACACCTTC.

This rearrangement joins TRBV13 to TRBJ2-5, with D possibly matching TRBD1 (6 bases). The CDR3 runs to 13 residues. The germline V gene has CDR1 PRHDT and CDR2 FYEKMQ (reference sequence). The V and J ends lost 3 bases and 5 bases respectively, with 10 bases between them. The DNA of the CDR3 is TGTGCCAGCAGCTTCAGGGGTTATGAGACCCAGTACTTC. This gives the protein CASSFRGYETQYF. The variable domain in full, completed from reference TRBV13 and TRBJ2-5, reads AAGVIQSPRHLIKEKRETATLKCYPIPRHDTVYWYQQGPGQDPQFLISFYEKMQSDKGSIPDRFSAQQFSDYHSELNMSSLELGDSALYFCASSFRGYETQYFGPGTRLLVL.

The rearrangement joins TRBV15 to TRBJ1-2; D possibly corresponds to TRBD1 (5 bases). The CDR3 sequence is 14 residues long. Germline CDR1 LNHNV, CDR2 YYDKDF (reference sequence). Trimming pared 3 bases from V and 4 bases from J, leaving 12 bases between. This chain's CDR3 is CATSSGGSSYGYTF. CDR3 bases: TGTGCCACCAGCAGCGGGGGGTCGAGCTATGGCTACACCTTC.

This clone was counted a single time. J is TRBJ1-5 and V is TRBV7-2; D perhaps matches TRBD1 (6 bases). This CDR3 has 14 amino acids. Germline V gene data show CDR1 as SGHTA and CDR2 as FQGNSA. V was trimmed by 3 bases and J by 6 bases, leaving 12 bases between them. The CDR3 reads CASSFRDNGQPQHF. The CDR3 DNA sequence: TGTGCCAGCAGCTTTAGGGACAACGGTCAGCCCCAGCATTTT.

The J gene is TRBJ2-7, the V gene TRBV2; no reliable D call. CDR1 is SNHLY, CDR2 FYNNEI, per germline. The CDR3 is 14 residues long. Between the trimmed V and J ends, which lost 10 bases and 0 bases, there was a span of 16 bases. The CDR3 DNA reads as TGTGCCACCGCGAGCCTACCCTACTCCTACGAGCAGTACTTC. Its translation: CATASLPYSYEQYF.

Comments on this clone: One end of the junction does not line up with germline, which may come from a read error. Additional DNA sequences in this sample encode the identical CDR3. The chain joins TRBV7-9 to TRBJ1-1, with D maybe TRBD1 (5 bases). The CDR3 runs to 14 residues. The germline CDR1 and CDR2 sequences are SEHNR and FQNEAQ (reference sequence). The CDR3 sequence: CASSPVGGNTEAFF. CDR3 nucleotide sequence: TGTGCCAGCAGCCCCGTCGGGGGGAACACCGAAGCTTTCTTT.

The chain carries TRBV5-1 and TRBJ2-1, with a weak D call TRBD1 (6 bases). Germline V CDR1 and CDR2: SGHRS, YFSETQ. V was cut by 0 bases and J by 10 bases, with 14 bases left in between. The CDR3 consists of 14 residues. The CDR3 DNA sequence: TGCGCCAGCAGCTTGGTAAGGGGGAGAGGCGAGCAGTTCTTC. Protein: CASSLVRGRGEQFF.

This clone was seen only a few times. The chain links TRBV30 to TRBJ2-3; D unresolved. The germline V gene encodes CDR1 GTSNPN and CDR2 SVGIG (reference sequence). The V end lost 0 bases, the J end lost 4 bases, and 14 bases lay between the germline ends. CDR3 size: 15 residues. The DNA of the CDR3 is TGTGCCTGGAGTGTACCTCTCCGGAGCCCAGATACGCAGTATTTT. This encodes CAWSVPLRSPDTQYF.

CDR3 residues: CASRPGSNNSPLHF. CDR3 coding DNA: TGTGCCAGCAGACCGGGGTCCAATAATTCACCCCTCCACTTT. This chain joins TRBV7-9 and TRBJ1-6; D ambiguous. The V end was cut by 6 bases, the J end by 5 bases, with 11 bases between. Germline CDR1 SEHNR, CDR2 FQNEAQ (reference sequence). CDR3 length: 14 amino acids.

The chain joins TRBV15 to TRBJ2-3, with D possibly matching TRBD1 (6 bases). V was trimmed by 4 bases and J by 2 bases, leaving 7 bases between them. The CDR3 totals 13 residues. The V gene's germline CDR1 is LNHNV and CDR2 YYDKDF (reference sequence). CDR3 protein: CATSNRVTDTQYF. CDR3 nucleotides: TGTGCCACCAGCAACAGGGTCACAGATACGCAGTATTTT.

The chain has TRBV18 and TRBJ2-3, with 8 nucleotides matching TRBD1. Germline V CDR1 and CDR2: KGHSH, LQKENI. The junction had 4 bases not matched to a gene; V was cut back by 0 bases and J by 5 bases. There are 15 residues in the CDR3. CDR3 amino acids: CASSPPGDRRDTQYF. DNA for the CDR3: TGTGCCAGCTCACCACCGGGGGACAGGCGAGATACGCAGTATTTT.

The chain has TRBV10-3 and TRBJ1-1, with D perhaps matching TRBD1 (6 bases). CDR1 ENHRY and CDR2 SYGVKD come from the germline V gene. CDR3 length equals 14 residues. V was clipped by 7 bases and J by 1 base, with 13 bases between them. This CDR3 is CAINPTGTNTEAFF. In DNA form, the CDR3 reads TGTGCCATCAACCCGACAGGAACGAACACTGAAGCTTTCTTT.

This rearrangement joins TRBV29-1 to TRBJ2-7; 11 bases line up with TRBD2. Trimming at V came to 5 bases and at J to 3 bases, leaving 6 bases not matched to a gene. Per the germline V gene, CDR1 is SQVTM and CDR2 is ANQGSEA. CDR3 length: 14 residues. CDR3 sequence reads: CSVLDSGGDYEQYF. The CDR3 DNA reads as TGCAGCGTTCTGGATAGCGGGGGGGACTACGAGCAGTACTTC.

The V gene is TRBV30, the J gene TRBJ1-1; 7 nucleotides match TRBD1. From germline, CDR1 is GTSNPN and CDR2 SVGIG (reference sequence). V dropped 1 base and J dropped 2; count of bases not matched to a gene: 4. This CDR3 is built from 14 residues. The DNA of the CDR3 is TGTGCCTGGAGTGCGGGACAGCGTAACACTGAAGCTTTCTTT. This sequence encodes CAWSAGQRNTEAFF.

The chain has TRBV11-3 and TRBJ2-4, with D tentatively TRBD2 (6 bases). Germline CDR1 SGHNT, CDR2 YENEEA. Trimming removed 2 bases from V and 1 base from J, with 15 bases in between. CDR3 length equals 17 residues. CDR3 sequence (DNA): TGTGCCAGCAGCTTAACCCCGGGGGTGTCGGCCAAAAACATTCAGTACTTC. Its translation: CASSLTPGVSAKNIQYF.

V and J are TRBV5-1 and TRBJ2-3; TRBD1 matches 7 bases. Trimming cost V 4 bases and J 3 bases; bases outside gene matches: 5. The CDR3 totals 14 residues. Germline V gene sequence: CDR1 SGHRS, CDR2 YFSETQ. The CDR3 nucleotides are TGCGCCAGCAGCCGTTTACAGGGGACAGATACGCAGTATTTT. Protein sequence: CASSRLQGTDTQYF.

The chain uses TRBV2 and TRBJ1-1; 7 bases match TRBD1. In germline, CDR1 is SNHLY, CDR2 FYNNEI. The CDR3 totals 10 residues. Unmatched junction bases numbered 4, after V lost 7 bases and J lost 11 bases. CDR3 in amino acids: CASNPRGAFF. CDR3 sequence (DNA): TGTGCCAGCAATCCCAGGGGGGCTTTCTTT.

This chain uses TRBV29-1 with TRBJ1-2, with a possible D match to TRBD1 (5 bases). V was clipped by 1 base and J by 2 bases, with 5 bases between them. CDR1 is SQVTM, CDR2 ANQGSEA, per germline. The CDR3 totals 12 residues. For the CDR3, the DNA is TGCAGCGTTGAAGCAGGGAACTATGGCTACACCTTC. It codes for CSVEAGNYGYTF.